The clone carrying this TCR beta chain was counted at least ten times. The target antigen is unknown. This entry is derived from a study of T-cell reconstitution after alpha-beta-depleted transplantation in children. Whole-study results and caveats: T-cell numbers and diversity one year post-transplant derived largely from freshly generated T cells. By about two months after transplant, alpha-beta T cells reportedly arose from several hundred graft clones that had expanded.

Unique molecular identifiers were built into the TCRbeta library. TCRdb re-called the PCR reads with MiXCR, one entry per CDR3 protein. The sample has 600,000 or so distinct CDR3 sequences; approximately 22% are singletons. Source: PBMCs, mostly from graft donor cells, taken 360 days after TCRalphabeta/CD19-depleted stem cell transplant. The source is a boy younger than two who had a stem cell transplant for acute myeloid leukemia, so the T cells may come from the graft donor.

The DNA for the CDR3 is TGTGCCAGCAGCTTTGGGGACAGGCAGAACACTGAAGCTTTCTTT. Its protein product is CASSFGDRQNTEAFF. This rearrangement joins TRBV11-2 to TRBJ1-1; 8 bases map to TRBD1. The V gene's germline CDR1 is SGHAT and CDR2 FQNNGV. This CDR3 is built from 15 residues. J lost 1 base, V lost 3 bases, and 4 bases had no gene match.